This TCR beta chain was observed in a study of blood T cell repertoires in COVID-19. As for the study in general: The study drew acute and convalescent COVID-19 samples from the United States, Italy and Spain. Sample material is recorded as cDNA or gDNA derived from T cells, B-cell-depleted T cells, or PBMCs.

Per the authors' pipeline: Estimates of nucleated cell counts were drawn from the amplification of reference gene primers. Repertoires were generated with immunoSEQ multiplex PCR, while TCRdb's copy carries only in-frame clones and drops some. That table supplies the V and J calls and clone size; D and trimming were determined from the DNA. The sample yields approximately 70,000 clones, over 75% seen once. The junction had 11 bases not matched to a gene; V was cut back by 4 bases and J by 0 bases. Germline assignment: CDR1 LGHDT and CDR2 YNNKEL (reference sequence). CDR3 size: 19 residues. The V gene is TRBV3-1 (or the pseudogene TRBV3-2), the J gene TRBJ2-6; TRBD1 aligns across 8 bases. The origin of this receptor is a human donor in a cohort sampled during active COVID-19. Sequencing was carried out using peripheral blood. CDR3 residues: CASSPTGQAGSSGANVLTF. As DNA, the CDR3 is TGTGCCAGCAGCCCTACGGGACAGGCGGGGAGCTCTGGGGCCAACGTCCTGACTTTC.